The 5 T cell receptor beta chains listed next were all sequenced from one sample in a study of blood T cell repertoires in COVID-19. The assay was immunoSEQ multiplex PCR, and TCRdb's table has in-frame clones only and misses some. Of roughly 250,000 clones listed, around 85% are singletons. What was sequenced was peripheral blood. Receptor source: a young woman with COVID-19, enrolled during active disease.

V and J are TRBV28 and TRBJ2-2, with D perhaps TRBD2 (6 bases). Germline CDR1 reads MDHEN; CDR2 reads SYDVKM. Deletions cut 3 bases from V and 5 bases from J, with 19 bases between. The CDR3 loop spans 17 amino acids. CDR3 sequence: CASSLIPTGSGTGELFF. In DNA, the CDR3 is TGTGCCAGCAGTTTGATACCGACCGGGAGCGGGACCGGGGAGCTGTTTTTT.

The CDR3 sequence: CASSDTLYGYTF. In DNA, the CDR3 is TGCGCCAGCTCTGACACACTCTATGGCTACACCTTC. V and J are TRBV5-1 and TRBJ1-2; D unresolved. CDR1 and CDR2 (germline): SGHRS, YFSETQ. The CDR3 runs to 12 residues. The V and J ends lost 7 bases and 4 bases respectively, with 11 bases between them. The variable domain in full, completed from reference TRBV5-1 and TRBJ1-2, reads KAGVTQTPRYLIKTRGQQVTLSCSPISGHRSVSWYQQTPGQGLQFLFEYFSETQRNKGNFPGRFSGRQFSNSRSEMNVSTLELGDSALYLCASSDTLYGYTFGSGTRLTVV.

CDR3 residues: CATSRGLEGWGGYTF. The CDR3 bases are TGTGCCACCAGCAGGGGTTTGGAGGGTTGGGGAGGCTACACCTTC. V is TRBV15 and J is TRBJ1-2; D gene ambiguous. V was shortened by 3 bases and J by 8 bases, with 19 bases between the two germline ends. The germline gives CDR1 LNHNV, CDR2 YYDKDF (reference sequence). This CDR3 has 15 amino acids.

V and J are TRBV23-1 and TRBJ1-1; 10 positions agree with TRBD1. TRBV23-1 is an ORF for which the function is uncertain. V shed 1 base and J 5 bases; nucleotides not matched to a gene: 7. The CDR3 spans 16 residues. Here the CDR3 reads CASSQCPDRGRTEAFF. The CDR3 nucleotides read TGCGCCAGCAGTCAATGTCCGGACAGGGGGAGGACTGAAGCTTTCTTT.

The chain combines TRBV24-1 with TRBJ2-3, with TRBD1 matching 9 bases. Per the germline V gene, CDR1 is KGHDR and CDR2 is SFDVKD. The CDR3 contains 16 residues. J lost 4 bases, V lost 3 bases, and 7 bases had no gene match. The CDR3 bases are TGTGCCACCAGTGATAACGGACAGGGGAGGGCAGATACGCAGTATTTT. Translation gives CATSDNGQGRADTQYF.